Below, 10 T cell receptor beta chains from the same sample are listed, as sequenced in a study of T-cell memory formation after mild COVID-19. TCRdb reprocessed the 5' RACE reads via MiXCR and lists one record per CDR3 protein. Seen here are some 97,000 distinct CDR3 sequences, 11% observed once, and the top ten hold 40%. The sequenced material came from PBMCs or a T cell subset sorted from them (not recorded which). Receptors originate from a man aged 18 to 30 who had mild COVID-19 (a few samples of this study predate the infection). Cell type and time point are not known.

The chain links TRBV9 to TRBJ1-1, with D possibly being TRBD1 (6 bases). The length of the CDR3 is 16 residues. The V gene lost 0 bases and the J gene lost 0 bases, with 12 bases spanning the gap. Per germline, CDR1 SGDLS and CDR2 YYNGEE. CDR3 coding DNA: TGTGCCAGCAGCGTAGCTTTGACAGGTCTGAACACTGAAGCTTTCTTT. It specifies CASSVALTGLNTEAFF.

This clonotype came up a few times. CDR3 residues: CASSYPSNTGELFF. In nucleotides, the CDR3 is TGTGCCAGCAGTTACCCGTCGAACACCGGGGAGCTGTTTTTT. The chain links TRBV6-5 to TRBJ2-2; unclear D gene. Deletions cut 2 bases from V and 0 bases from J, with 4 bases between. The CDR3 covers 14 residues. Per germline, CDR1 MNHEY and CDR2 SVGAGI.

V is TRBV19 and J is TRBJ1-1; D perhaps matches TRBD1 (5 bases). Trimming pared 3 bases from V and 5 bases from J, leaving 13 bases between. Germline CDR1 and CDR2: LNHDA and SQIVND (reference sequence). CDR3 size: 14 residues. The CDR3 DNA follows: TGTGCCAGTAGTATGGCCTCGGGACCGACTGAAGCTTTCTTT. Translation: CASSMASGPTEAFF.

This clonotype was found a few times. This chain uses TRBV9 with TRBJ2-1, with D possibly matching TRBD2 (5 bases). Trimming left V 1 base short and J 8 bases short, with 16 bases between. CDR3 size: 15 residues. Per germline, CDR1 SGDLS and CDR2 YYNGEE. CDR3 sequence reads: CASSVKARVGDEQFF. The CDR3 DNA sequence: TGTGCCAGCAGCGTAAAGGCGCGGGTGGGCGATGAGCAGTTCTTC.

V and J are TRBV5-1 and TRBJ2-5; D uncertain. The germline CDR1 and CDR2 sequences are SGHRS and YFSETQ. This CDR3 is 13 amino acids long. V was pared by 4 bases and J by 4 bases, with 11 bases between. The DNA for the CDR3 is TGCGCCAGCAGCACGCACCCGTCAGAGACCCAGTACTTC. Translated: CASSTHPSETQYF.

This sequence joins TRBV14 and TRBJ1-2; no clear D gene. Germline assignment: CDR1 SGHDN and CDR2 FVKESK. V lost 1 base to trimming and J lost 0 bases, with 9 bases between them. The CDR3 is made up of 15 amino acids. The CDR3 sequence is CASSQGRPPNYGYTF. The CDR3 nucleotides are TGTGCCAGCAGCCAAGGCAGACCTCCTAACTATGGCTACACCTTC.

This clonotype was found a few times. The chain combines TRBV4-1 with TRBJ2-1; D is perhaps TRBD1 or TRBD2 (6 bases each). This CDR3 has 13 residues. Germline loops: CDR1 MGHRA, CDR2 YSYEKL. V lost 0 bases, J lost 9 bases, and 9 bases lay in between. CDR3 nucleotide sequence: TGCGCCAGCAGCCAAGAACAGGGACTTGAGCAGTTCTTC. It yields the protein CASSQEQGLEQFF.

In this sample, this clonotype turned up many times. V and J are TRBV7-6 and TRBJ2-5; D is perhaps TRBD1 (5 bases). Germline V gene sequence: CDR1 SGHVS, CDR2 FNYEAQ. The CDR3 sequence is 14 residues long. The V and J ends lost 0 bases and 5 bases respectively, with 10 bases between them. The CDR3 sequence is CASSLAGERETQYF. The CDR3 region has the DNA TGTGCCAGCAGCTTAGCAGGGGAACGCGAGACCCAGTACTTC.

The DNA of the CDR3 is TGTGCCAGCAGCTTAGACTTATACGGACAGACTTCTGGGGCCAACGTCCTGACTTTC. Its protein product is CASSLDLYGQTSGANVLTF. This chain links TRBV11-2 with TRBJ2-6; perhaps TRBD1 as D (6 bases). V lost 0 bases and J 1 base, leaving 16 bases between the germline ends. The CDR3 is 19 amino acids. CDR1 and CDR2 from the germline V gene are SGHAT and FQNNGV.

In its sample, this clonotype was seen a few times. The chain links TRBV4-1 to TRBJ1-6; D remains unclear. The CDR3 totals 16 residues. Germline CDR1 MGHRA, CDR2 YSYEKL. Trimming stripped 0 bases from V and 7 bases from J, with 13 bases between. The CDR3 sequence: CASSQDIWDLNSPLHF. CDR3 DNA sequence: TGCGCCAGCAGCCAAGATATTTGGGATCTGAATTCACCCCTCCACTTT.